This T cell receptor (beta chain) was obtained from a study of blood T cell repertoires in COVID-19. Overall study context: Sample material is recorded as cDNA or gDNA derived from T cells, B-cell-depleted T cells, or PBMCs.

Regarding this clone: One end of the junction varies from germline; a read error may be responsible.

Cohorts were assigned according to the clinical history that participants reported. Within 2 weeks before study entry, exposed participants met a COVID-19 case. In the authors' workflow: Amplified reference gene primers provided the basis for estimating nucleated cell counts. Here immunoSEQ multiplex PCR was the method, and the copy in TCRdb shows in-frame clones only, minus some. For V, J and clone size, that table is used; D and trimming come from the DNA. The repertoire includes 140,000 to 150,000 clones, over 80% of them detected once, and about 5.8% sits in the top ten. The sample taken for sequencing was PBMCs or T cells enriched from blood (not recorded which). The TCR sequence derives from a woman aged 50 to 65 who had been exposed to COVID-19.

CDR3 sequence reads: CASSFIAGAGLTGELFF. Here the CDR3 DNA reads TGCGCCAGCAGTTTCATAGCGGGAGCGGGGTTAACCGGCGAGCTGTTTTTT. V and J are TRBV5-1 and TRBJ2-2; 9 nucleotides line up with TRBD2. The CDR3 consists of 17 residues. Per germline, CDR1 SGHRS and CDR2 YFSETQ.